The T cell receptor (beta chain) described here comes from a study of blood T cell repertoires in COVID-19. CDR1 is MNHNS, CDR2 SASEGT, per germline. V lost 4 bases, J lost 3 bases, and 7 bases stayed unmatched. This CDR3 is 16 amino acids long. Data came from immunoSEQ multiplex PCR; TCRdb stores just in-frame clones and leaves some out. The table includes about 270,000 clones, 80% to 90% detected once. The sample taken for sequencing was PBMCs or T cells enriched from blood (not recorded which). The chain recombines TRBV6-1 with TRBJ1-4; 8 bases map to TRBD1. The sequence was obtained from a woman in her twenties or thirties with acute COVID-19. The CDR3 DNA reads TGTGCCAGCAGTGCCTCCAGGACAGGGTCTAATGAAAAACTGTTTTTT. Translated: CASSASRTGSNEKLFF.